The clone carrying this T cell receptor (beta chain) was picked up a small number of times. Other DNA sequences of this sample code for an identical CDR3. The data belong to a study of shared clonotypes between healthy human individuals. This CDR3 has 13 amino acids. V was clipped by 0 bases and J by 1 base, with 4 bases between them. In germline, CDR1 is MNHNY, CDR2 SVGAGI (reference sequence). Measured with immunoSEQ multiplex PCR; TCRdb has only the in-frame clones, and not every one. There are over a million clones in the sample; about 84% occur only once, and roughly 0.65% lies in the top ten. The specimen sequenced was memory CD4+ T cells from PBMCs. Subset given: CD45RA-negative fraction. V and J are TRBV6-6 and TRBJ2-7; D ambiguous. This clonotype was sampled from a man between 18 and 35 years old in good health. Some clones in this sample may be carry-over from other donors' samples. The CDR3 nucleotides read TGTGCCAGCAGTTACTCTGGGTCCTACGAGCAGTACTTC. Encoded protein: CASSYSGSYEQYF.